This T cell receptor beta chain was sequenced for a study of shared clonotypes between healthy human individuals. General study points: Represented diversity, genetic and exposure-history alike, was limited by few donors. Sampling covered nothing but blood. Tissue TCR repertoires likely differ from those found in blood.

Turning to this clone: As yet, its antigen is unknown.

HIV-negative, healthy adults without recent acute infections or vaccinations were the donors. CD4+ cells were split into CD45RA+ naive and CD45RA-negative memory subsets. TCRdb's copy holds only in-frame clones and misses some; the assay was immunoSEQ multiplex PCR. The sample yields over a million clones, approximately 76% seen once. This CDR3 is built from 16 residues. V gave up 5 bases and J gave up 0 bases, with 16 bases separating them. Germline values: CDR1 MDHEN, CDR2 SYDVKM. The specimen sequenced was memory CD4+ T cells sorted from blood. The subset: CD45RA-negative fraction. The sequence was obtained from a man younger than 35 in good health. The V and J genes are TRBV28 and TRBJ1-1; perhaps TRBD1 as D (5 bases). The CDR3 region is CASSPLGWGLNTEAFF. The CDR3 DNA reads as TGTGCCAGCAGTCCCCTCGGCTGGGGCCTGAACACTGAAGCTTTCTTT.